At least ten counts were recorded for the clone carrying this TCR beta chain. TCRdb itself ran the PCR reads through MiXCR, one entry per CDR3 protein. The profile shows about 84,000 distinct CDR3 sequences, under 60% of them singletons. The data belong to a study of CDR3 diversity in severe acne. The clonotype originates from a male donor in good health, without acne. The sequencing sample was made of blood.

The CDR3 DNA follows: TGTGCCAGCAGTGACTCCCCCGGGGGAGGAGGGACAGATACGCAGTATTTT. Amino acids: CASSDSPGGGGTDTQYF. The rearrangement joins TRBV6-4 to TRBJ2-3, with D perhaps matching TRBD2 (6 bases). V lost 0 bases and J 3 bases, leaving 16 bases between the germline ends. Germline V CDR1 and CDR2: MRHNA, SNTAGT. The CDR3 totals 17 residues.